Presented here are 23 T cell receptor beta chains from one specimen sequenced in a study of blood T cell repertoires in COVID-19. Only in-frame clones appear in the TCRdb table, and some are missing; sequencing was by immunoSEQ multiplex PCR. There are more than 150,000 clones in the sample; roughly 80% occur only once, and under 5.5% lies in the top ten. The sample was peripheral blood. The receptors derive from a woman aged 30 to 39 with acute or convalescent COVID-19.

The V and J genes are TRBV29-1 and TRBJ2-5; 13 bases are a match to TRBD2. V lost 7 bases to trimming and J lost 5 bases; unmatched junction nucleotides: 10. CDR1 SQVTM and CDR2 ANQGSEA come from the germline V gene. The CDR3 consists of 15 residues. In nucleotides, the CDR3 is TGCAGCGGAAAGACTAGCGGGGGGAGTAGGGAGACCCAGTACTTC. It codes for CSGKTSGGSRETQYF. Variable domain in full (rest from reference TRBV29-1 and TRBJ2-5): SAVISQKPSRDICQRGTSLTIQCQVDSQVTMMFWYRQQPGQSLTLIATANQGSEATYESGFVIDKFPISRPNLTFSTLTVSNMSPEDSSIYLCSGKTSGGSRETQYFGPGTRLLVL.

The rearrangement joins TRBV6-2 or TRBV6-3 to TRBJ1-3; a weak D match, TRBD1 (6 bases). The V end was cut by 6 bases, the J end by 4 bases, with 13 bases between. Looked up from germline, CDR1 is MNHEY and CDR2 is SVGEGT. The CDR3 runs 14 residues. This chain's CDR3 is CASRPQGSGNTIYF. CDR3 nucleotides: TGTGCCAGCAGACCTCAGGGGTCGGGAAACACCATATATTTT.

V usage is TRBV7-9 and J usage is TRBJ2-7; TRBD1 matches 8 bases. CDR1 is SEHNR and CDR2 is FQNEAQ in the germline V gene (reference sequence). With V trimmed by 4 bases and J by 3 bases, 8 bases remained unmatched. The CDR3 loop spans 15 amino acids. CDR3 protein: CASSCEDRADYEQYF. As DNA, the CDR3 is TGTGCCAGCAGCTGCGAGGACAGGGCAGACTACGAGCAGTACTTC.

The rearrangement uses TRBV7-2 and TRBJ1-4, with 8 bases aligning to TRBD1. The germline CDR1 and CDR2 sequences are SGHTA and FQGNSA. V dropped 2 bases and J dropped 5; count of bases not matched to a gene: 1. The CDR3 sequence is 14 residues long. The CDR3 bases are TGTGCCAGCAGCTTAAACAGGGGGAATGAAAAACTGTTTTTT. Protein: CASSLNRGNEKLFF.

The genes are TRBV19 and TRBJ1-4; D remains ambiguous. Trimming took off 3 bases at V and 0 bases at J, with 8 bases between the two ends. CDR3 size: 15 residues. Germline loops: CDR1 LNHDA, CDR2 SQIVND (reference sequence). Here the CDR3 DNA reads TGTGCCAGTAGTATGGCCCCACCAACTAATGAAAAACTGTTTTTT. Protein: CASSMAPPTNEKLFF.

As DNA, the CDR3 is TGCGCCAGCAGCTTGGGGGGGCAGACCGGGGAGCTGTTTTTT. Translation gives CASSLGGQTGELFF. The chain is built from TRBV5-1 and TRBJ2-2, with D possibly being TRBD1 (6 bases). This CDR3 has 14 amino acids. CDR1 SGHRS and CDR2 YFSETQ come from the germline V gene. Trimming took off 0 bases at V and 5 bases at J, with 8 bases between the two ends.

CDR3 DNA sequence: TGTGCCTGGAGTGTAGGGACAGTCTCTGGAAACACCATATATTTT. Translating gives CAWSVGTVSGNTIYF. The J gene is TRBJ1-3, the V gene TRBV30, with 7 bases that match TRBD1. The trim removed 0 bases at V and 0 bases at J, leaving 2 bases unmatched. The CDR3 extends over 15 amino acids. Per the germline V gene, CDR1 is GTSNPN and CDR2 is SVGIG (reference sequence). Looking up the rest from reference TRBV30 and TRBJ1-3 gives the full variable domain: SQTIHQWPATLVQPVGSPLSLECTVEGTSNPNLYWYRQAAGRGLQLLFYSVGIGQISSEVPQNLSASRPQDRQFILSSKKLLLSDSGFYLCAWSVGTVSGNTIYFGEGSWLTVV.

The chain couples TRBV27 to TRBJ2-2, with D perhaps matching TRBD2 (6 bases). CDR3 size: 15 residues. Trimming removed 5 bases from V and 7 bases from J, with 17 bases in between. Germline V gene data show CDR1 as MNHEY and CDR2 as SMNVEV (reference sequence). This CDR3 is CASSRDFFGVGELFF. The CDR3 DNA sequence: TGTGCCAGCAGTCGGGACTTCTTCGGAGTCGGGGAGCTGTTTTTT.

The gene calls are TRBV7-8 and TRBJ1-1; D not resolved. The CDR3 length is 14 residues. V lost 5 bases, J lost 2 bases, and 12 bases lay in between. The germline CDR1 and CDR2 sequences are SGHVS and FQNEAQ. CDR3 DNA: TGTGCCAGCAGCCCGAGGTATTCAAACACTGAAGCTTTCTTT. Residues: CASSPRYSNTEAFF.

The chain combines TRBV2 with TRBJ1-2, with 10 bases matching TRBD1. CDR1 SNHLY and CDR2 FYNNEI come from the germline V gene. The CDR3 is 14 amino acids. V gave up 7 bases and J gave up 2 bases; unmatched junction bases: 4. CDR3 sequence (DNA): TGTGCCAGCACCCCGGACAGGGGGAACTATGGCTACACCTTC. It yields the protein CASTPDRGNYGYTF.

This sequence joins TRBV6-5 and TRBJ1-2; D is unresolved. V lost 6 bases and J lost 7, with 18 bases in between. The CDR3 length is 14 residues. The germline V gene encodes CDR1 MNHEY and CDR2 SVGAGI. The CDR3 loop reads CASREFGERPGYTF. CDR3 in DNA: TGTGCCAGCAGGGAGTTCGGGGAGCGGCCTGGCTACACCTTC.

The rearrangement uses TRBV28 and TRBJ2-2, with 7 bases aligning to TRBD2. This CDR3 is 14 amino acids long. The germline V gene has CDR1 MDHEN and CDR2 SYDVKM. Trimming removed 4 bases from V and 4 bases from J; junction bases left unmatched: 3. The CDR3 bases are TGTGCCAGCAGTTCCGGCGGGGGCACCGGGGAGCTGTTTTTT. Amino acid sequence: CASSSGGGTGELFF.

This chain links TRBV19 with TRBJ1-1; TRBD1 agrees at 7 bases. Germline V gene lookup returns CDR1 LNHDA and CDR2 SQIVND (reference sequence). This CDR3 is built from 13 residues. With V trimmed by 7 bases and J by 5 bases, 7 bases remained unmatched. CDR3 amino acids: CASKKGGYTEAFF. As DNA, the CDR3 is TGTGCCAGTAAGAAAGGGGGCTATACTGAAGCTTTCTTT.

V gene TRBV27 combines with J gene TRBJ1-2, with D possibly being TRBD1 (6 bases). The CDR3 runs 14 residues. From germline, CDR1 is MNHEY and CDR2 SMNVEV (reference sequence). V lost 5 bases and J lost 8, with 18 bases in between. Written as DNA, the CDR3 is TGTGCCAGCAGTCTCGGTCGCAGGGGTGGCGGCTACACCTTC. Amino acids: CASSLGRRGGGYTF.

V and J are TRBV3-1 (or the pseudogene TRBV3-2) and TRBJ1-4; D call uncertain. Trimming stripped 8 bases from V and 1 base from J, with 14 bases between. The length of the CDR3 is 15 residues. Germline CDR1 reads LGHDT; CDR2 reads YNNKEL (reference sequence). The CDR3 DNA reads as TGTGCCAGCCACGGCGGGCCCCAAACTAATGAAAAACTGTTTTTT. Amino acid sequence: CASHGGPQTNEKLFF.

The V gene is TRBV28, the J gene TRBJ1-2; D is unclear. Trimming took 2 bases from V and 8 from J, leaving 12 bases between them. This CDR3 is built from 13 residues. CDR1 and CDR2 (germline): MDHEN, SYDVKM. Here the CDR3 reads CASSLTAVLGYTF. In DNA form, the CDR3 reads TGTGCCAGCAGTTTAACGGCGGTTTTGGGCTACACCTTC.

The CDR3 loop reads CASSTTGTSGYEQYF. CDR3 bases: TGTGCCAGCAGTACCACCGGGACTAGCGGCTACGAGCAGTACTTC. The rearrangement uses TRBV6-5 and TRBJ2-7; 11 nucleotides line up with TRBD2. The CDR3 is 15 amino acids. In germline, CDR1 is MNHEY, CDR2 SVGAGI. V shed 5 bases, J shed 3 bases, and the junction held 6 bases outside the gene matches.

The chain carries TRBV9 and TRBJ2-2, with a weak D call TRBD2 (7 bases). Trimming took 0 bases from V and 6 from J, leaving 18 bases between them. The CDR3 covers 17 residues. The germline CDR1 and CDR2 sequences are SGDLS and YYNGEE. DNA for the CDR3: TGTGCCAGCAGCGTAGCCCTCCCGGGGGGCGATTCCGGGGAGCTGTTTTTT. Translation: CASSVALPGGDSGELFF.

The chain uses TRBV3-1 (or the pseudogene TRBV3-2) and TRBJ1-1; D uncertain. CDR3 length equals 13 residues. Looked up from germline, CDR1 is LGHDT and CDR2 is YNNKEL (reference sequence). The germline V and J ends were trimmed by 2 bases and 2 bases, with 6 bases remaining between them. CDR3 residues: CASSQSVNTEAFF. The DNA for the CDR3 is TGTGCCAGCAGCCAATCAGTCAACACTGAAGCTTTCTTT.

The chain recombines TRBV19 with TRBJ1-5; D gene ambiguous. Germline CDR1 reads LNHDA; CDR2 reads SQIVND (reference sequence). This CDR3 region has 14 residues. Trimming stripped 0 bases from V and 7 bases from J, with 10 bases between. The DNA of the CDR3 is TGTGCCAGTAGTATAGATCATCGGGGACAGCCCCAGCATTTT. It encodes CASSIDHRGQPQHF.

The gene calls are TRBV7-9 and TRBJ1-3; 9 bases map to TRBD1. The germline gives CDR1 SEHNR, CDR2 FQNEAQ (reference sequence). CDR3 length equals 17 residues. The trim removed 0 bases at V and 1 base at J, leaving 4 bases unmatched. CDR3 sequence: CASSLAGTGFSGNTIYF. In DNA, the CDR3 is TGTGCCAGCAGCTTAGCCGGGACAGGGTTTTCTGGAAACACCATATATTTT. Full variable domain (remainder filled in from reference TRBV7-9 and TRBJ1-3): DTGVSQNPRHKITKRGQNVTFRCDPISEHNRLYWYRQTLGQGPEFLTYFQNEAQLEKSRLLSDRFSAERPKGSFSTLEIQRTEQGDSAMYLCASSLAGTGFSGNTIYFGEGSWLTVV.

The rearrangement joins TRBV6-5 to TRBJ2-2, with 7 bases lining up with TRBD2. J was trimmed by 1 base and V by 2 bases; bases with no gene match: 4. This CDR3 contains 16 residues. Germline CDR1 reads MNHEY; CDR2 reads SVGAGI. CDR3 amino acids: CASSYRSSGNTGELFF. The CDR3 region has the DNA TGTGCCAGCAGTTACAGGTCTAGCGGGAACACCGGGGAGCTGTTTTTT.

This clone was observed a handful of times. The chain combines TRBV13 with TRBJ2-7, with unresolved D. V was cut by 1 base and J by 9 bases, with 13 bases left in between. Germline V gene sequence: CDR1 PRHDT, CDR2 FYEKMQ (reference sequence). CDR3 length: 13 residues. The CDR3 DNA follows: TGTGCCAGCAGCTTAGTGGGCTCGATGGGGCAGTACTTC. Its translation: CASSLVGSMGQYF.